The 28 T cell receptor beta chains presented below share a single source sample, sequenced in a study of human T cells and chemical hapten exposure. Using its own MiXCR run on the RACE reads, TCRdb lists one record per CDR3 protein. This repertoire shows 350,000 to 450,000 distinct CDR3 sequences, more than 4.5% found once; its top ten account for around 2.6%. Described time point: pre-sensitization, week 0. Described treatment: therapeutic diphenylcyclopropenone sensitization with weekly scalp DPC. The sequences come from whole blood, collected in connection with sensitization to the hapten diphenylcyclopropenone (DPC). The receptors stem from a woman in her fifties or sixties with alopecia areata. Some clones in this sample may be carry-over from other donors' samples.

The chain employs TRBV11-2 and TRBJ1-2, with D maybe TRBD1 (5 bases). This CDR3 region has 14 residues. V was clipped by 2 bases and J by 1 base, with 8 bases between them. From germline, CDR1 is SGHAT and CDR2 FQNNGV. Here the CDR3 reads CASSLNRINYGYTF. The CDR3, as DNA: TGTGCCAGCAGCTTAAACAGGATTAACTATGGCTACACCTTC.

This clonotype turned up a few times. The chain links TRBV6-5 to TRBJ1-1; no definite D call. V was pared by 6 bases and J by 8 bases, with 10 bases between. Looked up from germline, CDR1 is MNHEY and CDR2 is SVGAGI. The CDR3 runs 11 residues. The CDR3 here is CASSSLEEAFF. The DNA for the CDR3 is TGTGCCAGCAGCTCCCTTGAGGAAGCTTTCTTT.

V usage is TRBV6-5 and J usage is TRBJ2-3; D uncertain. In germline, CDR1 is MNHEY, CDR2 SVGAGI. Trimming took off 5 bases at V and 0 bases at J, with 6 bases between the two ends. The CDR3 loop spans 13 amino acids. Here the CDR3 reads CASSTPSTDTQYF. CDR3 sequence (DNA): TGTGCCAGCAGTACCCCGAGCACAGATACGCAGTATTTT.

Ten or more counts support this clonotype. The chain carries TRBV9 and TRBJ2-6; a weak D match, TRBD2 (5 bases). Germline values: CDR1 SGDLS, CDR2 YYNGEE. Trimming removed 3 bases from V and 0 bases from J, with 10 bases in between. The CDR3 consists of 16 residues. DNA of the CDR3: TGTGCCAGCAGCGCATACCGGGGCTCTGGGGCCAACGTCCTGACTTTC. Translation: CASSAYRGSGANVLTF.

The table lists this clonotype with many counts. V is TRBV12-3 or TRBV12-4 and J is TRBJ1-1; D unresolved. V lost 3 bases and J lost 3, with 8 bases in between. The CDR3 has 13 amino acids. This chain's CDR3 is CASSFDTHTEAFF. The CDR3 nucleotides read TGTGCCAGCAGTTTTGACACCCACACTGAAGCTTTCTTT.

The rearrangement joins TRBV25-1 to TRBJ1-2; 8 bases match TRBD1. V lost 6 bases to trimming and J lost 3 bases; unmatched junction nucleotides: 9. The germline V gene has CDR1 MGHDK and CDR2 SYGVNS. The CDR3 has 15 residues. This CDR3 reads CASSGDRGPHYGYTF. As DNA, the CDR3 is TGTGCCAGCAGCGGAGACAGGGGCCCTCACTATGGCTACACCTTC.

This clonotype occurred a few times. CDR3 loop: CASSDRGTRTEAFF. In nucleotides, the CDR3 is TGTGCCAGCAGTGACAGGGGTACCCGGACTGAAGCTTTCTTT. The V and J genes are TRBV2 and TRBJ1-1; a possible D gene is TRBD1 (6 bases). The V end was cut by 3 bases, the J end by 5 bases, with 13 bases between. CDR1 is SNHLY and CDR2 is FYNNEI in the germline V gene. This CDR3 is built from 14 residues.

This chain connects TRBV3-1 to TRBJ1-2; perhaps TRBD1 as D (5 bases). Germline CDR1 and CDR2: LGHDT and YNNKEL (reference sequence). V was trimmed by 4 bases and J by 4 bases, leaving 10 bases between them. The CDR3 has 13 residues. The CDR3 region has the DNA TGTGCCAGCAGCCGGAGGGGCAGCTATGGCTACACCTTC. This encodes CASSRRGSYGYTF.

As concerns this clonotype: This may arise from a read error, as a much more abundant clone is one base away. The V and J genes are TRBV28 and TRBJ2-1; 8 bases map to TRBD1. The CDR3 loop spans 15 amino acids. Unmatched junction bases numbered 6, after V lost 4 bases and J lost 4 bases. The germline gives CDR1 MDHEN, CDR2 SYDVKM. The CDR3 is CASSSPRQGYNEQFF. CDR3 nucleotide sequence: TGTGCCAGCAGTTCTCCGAGACAGGGGTACAATGAGCAGTTCTTC.

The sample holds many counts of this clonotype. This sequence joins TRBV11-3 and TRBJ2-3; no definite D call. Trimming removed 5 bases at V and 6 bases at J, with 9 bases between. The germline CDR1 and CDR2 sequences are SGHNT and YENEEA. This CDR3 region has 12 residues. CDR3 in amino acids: CASSARPDTQYF. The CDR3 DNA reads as TGTGCCAGCAGCGCCCGTCCGGATACGCAGTATTTT.

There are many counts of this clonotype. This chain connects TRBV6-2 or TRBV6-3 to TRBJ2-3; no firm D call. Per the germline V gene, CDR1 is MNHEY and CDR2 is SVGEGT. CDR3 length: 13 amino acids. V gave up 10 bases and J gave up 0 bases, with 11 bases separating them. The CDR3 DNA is TGTGCCACCTTAGGGCAGAGCACAGATACGCAGTATTTT. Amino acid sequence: CATLGQSTDTQYF.

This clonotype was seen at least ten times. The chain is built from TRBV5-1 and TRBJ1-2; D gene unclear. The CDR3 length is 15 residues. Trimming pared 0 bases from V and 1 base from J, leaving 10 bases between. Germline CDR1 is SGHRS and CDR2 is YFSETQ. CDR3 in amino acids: CASSLGRTNNYGYTF. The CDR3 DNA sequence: TGCGCCAGCAGCTTGGGGCGGACTAATAACTATGGCTACACCTTC.

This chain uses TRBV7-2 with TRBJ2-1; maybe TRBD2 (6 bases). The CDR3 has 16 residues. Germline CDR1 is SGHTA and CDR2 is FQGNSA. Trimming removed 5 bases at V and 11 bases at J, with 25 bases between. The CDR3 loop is CASSPLSGAENFQQFF. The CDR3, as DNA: TGTGCCAGCAGCCCCCTTAGCGGAGCCGAGAATTTCCAGCAGTTCTTC.

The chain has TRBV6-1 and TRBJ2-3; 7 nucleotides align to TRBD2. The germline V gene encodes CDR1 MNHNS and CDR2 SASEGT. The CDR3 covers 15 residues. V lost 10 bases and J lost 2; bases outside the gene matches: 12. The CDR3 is CATRIAGSHTDTQYF. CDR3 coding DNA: TGTGCCACCCGAATAGCGGGTTCCCACACAGATACGCAGTATTTT.

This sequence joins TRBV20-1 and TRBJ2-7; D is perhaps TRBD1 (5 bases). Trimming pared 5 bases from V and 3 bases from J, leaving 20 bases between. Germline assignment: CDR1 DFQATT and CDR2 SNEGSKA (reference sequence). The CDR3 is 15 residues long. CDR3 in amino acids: CSAVNTGAFSYEQYF. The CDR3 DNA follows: TGCAGTGCTGTAAACACAGGTGCCTTCAGCTACGAGCAGTACTTC.

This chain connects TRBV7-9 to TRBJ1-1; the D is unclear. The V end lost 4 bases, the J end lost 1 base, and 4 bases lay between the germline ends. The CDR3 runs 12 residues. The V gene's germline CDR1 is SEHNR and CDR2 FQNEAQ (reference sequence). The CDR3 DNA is TGTGCCAGCAGCTACCAGAACACTGAAGCTTTCTTT. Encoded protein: CASSYQNTEAFF.

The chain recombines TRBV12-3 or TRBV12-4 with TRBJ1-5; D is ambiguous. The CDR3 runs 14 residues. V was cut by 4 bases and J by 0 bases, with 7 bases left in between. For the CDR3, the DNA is TGTGCCAGCAGTTCCGACCATAGCAATCAGCCCCAGCATTTT. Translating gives CASSSDHSNQPQHF.

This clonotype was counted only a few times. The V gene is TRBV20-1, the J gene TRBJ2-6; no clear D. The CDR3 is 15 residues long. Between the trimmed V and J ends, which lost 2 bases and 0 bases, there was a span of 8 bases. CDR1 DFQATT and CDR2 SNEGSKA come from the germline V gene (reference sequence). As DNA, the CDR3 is TGCAGTGCTAGAATCTTATCCTCTGGGGCCAACGTCCTGACTTTC. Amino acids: CSARILSSGANVLTF.

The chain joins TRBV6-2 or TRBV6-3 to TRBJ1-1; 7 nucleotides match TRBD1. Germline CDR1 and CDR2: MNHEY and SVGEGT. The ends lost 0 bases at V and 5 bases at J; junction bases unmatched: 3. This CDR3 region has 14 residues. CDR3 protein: CASSYSQGSTEAFF. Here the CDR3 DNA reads TGTGCCAGCAGTTACTCACAGGGGAGTACTGAAGCTTTCTTT.

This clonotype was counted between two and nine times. This CDR3 reads CASSLSSRGLTDTQYF. The DNA for the CDR3 is TGTGCCAGCAGCTTATCGAGCAGGGGGCTTACAGATACGCAGTATTTT. V usage is TRBV7-9 and J usage is TRBJ2-3, with TRBD1 matching over 8 bases. The V gene end was trimmed by 2 bases and the J gene end by 3 bases; junction bases not matched to a gene: 7. CDR3 length: 16 amino acids. Germline V gene sequence: CDR1 SEHNR, CDR2 FQNEAQ (reference sequence).

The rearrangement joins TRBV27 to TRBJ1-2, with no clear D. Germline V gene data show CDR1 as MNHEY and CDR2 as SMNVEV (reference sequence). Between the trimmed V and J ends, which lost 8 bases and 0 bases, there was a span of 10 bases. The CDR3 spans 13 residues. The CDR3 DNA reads TGTGCCAGCGGCCCCGCTGCTAACTATGGCTACACCTTC. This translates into CASGPAANYGYTF.

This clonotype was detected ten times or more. The CDR3 DNA is TGTGCCAGCAGTGAAAGGGGGGCTAGCAATCAGCCCCAGCATTTT. As protein: CASSERGASNQPQHF. The genes are TRBV2 and TRBJ1-5; D is perhaps TRBD1 (6 bases). The CDR3 length is 15 residues. The germline CDR1 and CDR2 sequences are SNHLY and FYNNEI. Trimming took off 2 bases at V and 0 bases at J, with 8 bases between the two ends. The full variable domain, its missing parts supplied by reference TRBV2 and TRBJ1-5, is EPEVTQTPSHQVTQMGQEVILRCVPISNHLYFYWYRQILGQKVEFLVSFYNNEISEKSEIFDDQFSVERPDGSNFTLKIRSTKLEDSAMYFCASSERGASNQPQHFGDGTRLSIL.

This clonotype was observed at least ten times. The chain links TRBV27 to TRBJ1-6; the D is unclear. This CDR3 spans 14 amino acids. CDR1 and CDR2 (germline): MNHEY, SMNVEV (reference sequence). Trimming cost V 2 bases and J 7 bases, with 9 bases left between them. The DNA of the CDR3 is TGTGCCAGCAGTTTAGCCGGTTTGAATTCACCCCTCCACTTT. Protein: CASSLAGLNSPLHF.

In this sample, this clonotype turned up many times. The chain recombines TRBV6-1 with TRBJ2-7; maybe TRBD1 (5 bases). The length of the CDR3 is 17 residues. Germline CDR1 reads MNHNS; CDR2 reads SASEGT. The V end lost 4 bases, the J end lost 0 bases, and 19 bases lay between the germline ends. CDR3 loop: CASSVSQGRLSSYEQYF. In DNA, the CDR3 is TGTGCCAGCAGTGTTAGCCAGGGCCGTCTCAGCTCCTACGAGCAGTACTTC.

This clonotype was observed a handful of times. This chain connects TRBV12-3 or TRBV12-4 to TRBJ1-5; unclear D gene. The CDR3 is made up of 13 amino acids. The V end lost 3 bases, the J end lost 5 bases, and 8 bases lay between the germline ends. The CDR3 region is CASSFSKDQPQHF. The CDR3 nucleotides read TGTGCCAGCAGTTTTTCTAAGGATCAGCCCCAGCATTTT.

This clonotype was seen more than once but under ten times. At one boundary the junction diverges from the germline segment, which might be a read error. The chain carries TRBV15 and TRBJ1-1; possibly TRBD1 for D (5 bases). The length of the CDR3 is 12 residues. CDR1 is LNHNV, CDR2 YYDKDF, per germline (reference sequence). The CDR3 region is CATSRADTLKGF. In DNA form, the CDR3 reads TGTGCCACCAGCAGAGCGGATACCCTTAAGGGGTTT.

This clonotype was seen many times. DNA for the CDR3: TGTGCCAGCAGCTTAGCAGCGGGAGGGCCGGCCGAGCAGTACTTC. It translates to CASSLAAGGPAEQYF. The genes are TRBV7-6 and TRBJ2-7; the match to TRBD2 covers 10 bases. This CDR3 spans 15 amino acids. Germline CDR1 is SGHVS and CDR2 is FNYEAQ. Trimming took 0 bases from V and 6 from J; bases not matched to a gene: 5.

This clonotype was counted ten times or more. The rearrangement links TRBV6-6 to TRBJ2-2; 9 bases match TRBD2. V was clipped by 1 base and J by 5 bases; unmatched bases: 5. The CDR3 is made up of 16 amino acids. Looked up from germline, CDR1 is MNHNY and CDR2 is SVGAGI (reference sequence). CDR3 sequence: CASSYFSGSGTGELFF. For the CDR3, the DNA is TGTGCCAGCAGTTACTTTAGCGGGAGCGGGACCGGGGAGCTGTTTTTT.